In its sample, the clone carrying this T cell receptor (beta chain) was seen a few times. Its target is unknown. Different DNA sequences within this sample yield the same CDR3. This specimen belongs to a study of cytomegalovirus exposure and HLA in healthy donors. Study-wide findings and caveats: Cytomegalovirus-associated TCR beta chains were listed, numbering some 180.

Donors were nominally healthy when sampled, though unrecorded immune exposures were likely. Germline assignment: CDR1 SGHRS and CDR2 YFSETQ. The CDR3 runs 17 residues. The V gene end was trimmed by 5 bases and the J gene end by 0 bases; junction bases not matched to a gene: 5. The PCR was carried out with 60 Vbeta primers and 13 Jbeta primers. Here immunoSEQ multiplex PCR was the method, and the copy in TCRdb shows in-frame clones only, minus some. The data contain some 100,000 clones, about 68% of them singletons. Source material: PBMCs. The chain joins TRBV5-1 to TRBJ2-7; 16 bases fit TRBD2. The clonotype comes from a male donor in good health and CMV-seropositive. Written as DNA, the CDR3 is TGCGCCAGCAGTTCGGGACTAGCGGGGGGGCTCTCCTACGAGCAGTACTTC. This gives the protein CASSSGLAGGLSYEQYF. The full variable domain, completed using reference TRBV5-1 and TRBJ2-7, is KAGVTQTPRYLIKTRGQQVTLSCSPISGHRSVSWYQQTPGQGLQFLFEYFSETQRNKGNFPGRFSGRQFSNSRSEMNVSTLELGDSALYLCASSSGLAGGLSYEQYFGPGTRLTVT.